Below, 29 T cell receptor beta chains from the same sample are listed, as sequenced in a study of human T cells and chemical hapten exposure. Documented time point: patch test 1, 2 weeks after DPC sensitization. Treatment here: therapeutic diphenylcyclopropenone sensitization with weekly scalp DPC. TCRdb fed the RACE reads into MiXCR, producing one record per CDR3 protein. This table holds approximately 90,000 distinct CDR3 sequences, approximately 13% found once. The source was whole blood, collected in connection with sensitization to the hapten diphenylcyclopropenone (DPC). These receptor sequences come from a woman aged 40 to 50 with alopecia areata. Some clones in this sample may be carry-over from other donors' samples.

There are a few counts of this clonotype. For the CDR3, the DNA is TGCGCCAGCAGCTTGGGGCTAGCCCGAGGAGATACGCAGTATTTT. Protein: CASSLGLARGDTQYF. The genes are TRBV5-1 and TRBJ2-3, with a tentative D call TRBD2 (5 bases). V lost 0 bases and J lost 5, with 13 bases in between. CDR3 length equals 15 residues. Germline V gene data show CDR1 as SGHRS and CDR2 as YFSETQ.

A word on this clonotype: Possible read error: a much larger clone is one base away. The V and J genes are TRBV28 and TRBJ2-7; 9 bases align to TRBD1. The CDR3 contains 14 residues. Per germline, CDR1 MDHEN and CDR2 SYDVKM. The CDR3 reads CASISGTGHNEQCF. The CDR3 DNA sequence: TGTGCCAGCATCTCCGGGACAGGGCACAACGAGCAGTGCTTC. Complete variable domain (other parts from reference TRBV28 and TRBJ2-7): DVKVTQSSRYLVKRTGEKVFLECVQDMDHENMFWYRQDPGLGLRLIYFSYDVKMKEKGDIPEGYSVSREKKERFSLILESASTNQTSMYLCASISGTGHNEQCFGPGTRLTVT.

With regard to this clonotype: The junction differs from germline at one of its ends, possibly a read error. V is TRBV6-1 and J is TRBJ2-3; 8 positions agree with TRBD2. Germline CDR1 reads MNHNS; CDR2 reads SASEGT. CDR3 length: 14 amino acids. The CDR3 here is CASREAGVTDTQYF. In DNA, the CDR3 is TGTGCCAGCAGGGAAGCGGGAGTCACAGATACGCAGTATTTT.

This clonotype was observed at least ten times. V and J are TRBV15 and TRBJ2-7; D perhaps matches TRBD1 (6 bases). Germline V lookup: CDR1 LNHNV, CDR2 YYDKDF (reference sequence). CDR3 size: 14 residues. Trimming removed 0 bases from V and 3 bases from J, with 9 bases in between. CDR3: CATSRDLTGYEQYF. The DNA of the CDR3 is TGTGCCACCAGCAGAGACCTGACAGGCTACGAGCAGTACTTC.

The chain employs TRBV7-3 and TRBJ2-3; D is possibly TRBD1 or TRBD2 (5 bases each). V was shortened by 1 base and J by 2 bases, with 16 bases between the two germline ends. The CDR3 has 17 amino acids. Per the germline V gene, CDR1 is SGHTA and CDR2 is FQGTGA. This CDR3 is CASSLNPGAHDTDTQYF. DNA for the CDR3: TGTGCCAGCAGCTTAAATCCCGGGGCACACGACACAGATACGCAGTATTTT.

A few counts support this clonotype. For the CDR3, the DNA is TGCGCCAGCAGCACCTACGGGCGTCAAGAGACCCAGTACTTC. Its protein is CASSTYGRQETQYF. The chain is built from TRBV5-1 and TRBJ2-5; D is uncertain. The ends were cut back, 4 bases at V and 2 bases at J, with 12 bases in the middle. In germline, CDR1 is SGHRS, CDR2 YFSETQ. The CDR3 runs to 14 residues.

This clonotype was seen ten or more times. The CDR3 here is CASSLETSGTGTQYF. CDR3 coding DNA: TGTGCCAGCAGCTTAGAGACTAGCGGGACCGGAACGCAGTATTTT. The chain combines TRBV7-2 with TRBJ2-3; TRBD2 matches at 11 bases. The CDR3 is 15 amino acids. From germline, CDR1 is SGHTA and CDR2 FQGNSA. Trimming at V came to 1 base and at J to 9 bases, leaving 6 bases not matched to a gene.

The chain uses TRBV28 and TRBJ2-3; D gene ambiguous. The V and J ends lost 3 bases and 9 bases respectively, with 4 bases between them. This CDR3 region has 10 residues. The V gene's germline CDR1 is MDHEN and CDR2 SYDVKM. The CDR3 spells CASSFITQYF. The CDR3 DNA sequence: TGTGCCAGCAGTTTTATAACGCAGTATTTT. The entire variable domain, with the rest obtained from reference TRBV28 and TRBJ2-3, is as follows: DVKVTQSSRYLVKRTGEKVFLECVQDMDHENMFWYRQDPGLGLRLIYFSYDVKMKEKGDIPEGYSVSREKKERFSLILESASTNQTSMYLCASSFITQYFGPGTRLTVL.

This clonotype was counted only a few times. The chain carries TRBV7-9 and TRBJ1-1; D is undetermined. This CDR3 spans 16 amino acids. V dropped 5 bases and J dropped 2 bases, with 18 bases sitting between them. The germline CDR1 and CDR2 sequences are SEHNR and FQNEAQ (reference sequence). The CDR3 sequence: CASSPPPRYGNTEAFF. CDR3 nucleotides: TGTGCCAGCAGCCCACCCCCGAGGTATGGAAACACTGAAGCTTTCTTT. Full variable domain (remainder filled in from reference TRBV7-9 and TRBJ1-1): DTGVSQNPRHKITKRGQNVTFRCDPISEHNRLYWYRQTLGQGPEFLTYFQNEAQLEKSRLLSDRFSAERPKGSFSTLEIQRTEQGDSAMYLCASSPPPRYGNTEAFFGQGTRLTVV.

This clonotype was counted between two and nine times. The chain employs TRBV28 and TRBJ1-5, with unresolved D. The V gene's germline CDR1 is MDHEN and CDR2 SYDVKM. Trimming took off 1 base at V and 1 base at J, with 14 bases between the two ends. This CDR3 has 17 amino acids. CDR3 sequence (DNA): TGTGCCAGCAGTTTATCATCGGCCGGGGTCAGCAATCAGCCCCAGCATTTT. Translating gives CASSLSSAGVSNQPQHF.

This clonotype was seen a few times. The J gene is TRBJ2-1, the V gene TRBV4-2; 7 bases fit TRBD2. The germline CDR1 and CDR2 sequences are LGHNA and YNFKEQ. The ends lost 0 bases at V and 3 bases at J; junction bases unmatched: 8. The length of the CDR3 is 17 residues. The CDR3 reads CASSQEGIERDYNEQFF. CDR3 bases: TGTGCCAGCAGCCAAGAAGGCATCGAGCGGGACTACAATGAGCAGTTCTTC.

The V gene is TRBV19, the J gene TRBJ2-7; possible D gene TRBD2, 6 bases. The germline V gene has CDR1 LNHDA and CDR2 SQIVND (reference sequence). Trimming took off 4 bases at V and 3 bases at J, with 10 bases between the two ends. The CDR3 runs 13 residues. In DNA form, the CDR3 reads TGTGCCAGTAGTACGGGACTGAACTACGAGCAGTACTTC. Residues: CASSTGLNYEQYF.

V is TRBV14 and J is TRBJ1-4, with a weak D call TRBD1 (6 bases). The germline V and J ends were trimmed by 2 bases and 0 bases, with 10 bases remaining between them. The length of the CDR3 is 16 residues. From germline, CDR1 is SGHDN and CDR2 FVKESK. CDR3 residues: CASSQRTVATNEKLFF. For the CDR3, the DNA is TGTGCCAGCAGCCAAAGGACAGTTGCAACTAATGAAAAACTGTTTTTT.

V and J are TRBV29-1 and TRBJ2-3; the D is unclear. Germline CDR1 is SQVTM and CDR2 is ANQGSEA. Trimming removed 3 bases at V and 2 bases at J, with 9 bases between. CDR3 length: 13 residues. The CDR3 nucleotides read TGCAGCGTTGATCGGGCAGCCACAGATACGCAGTATTTT. Its protein is CSVDRAATDTQYF.

The gene calls are TRBV5-4 and TRBJ2-7; 10 nucleotides line up with TRBD2. Germline CDR1 SGHNT, CDR2 YYREEE (reference sequence). The CDR3 has 16 amino acids. Unmatched junction bases numbered 3, after V lost 0 bases and J lost 0 bases. The CDR3 is CASSLGLAGSSYEQYF. The CDR3 bases are TGTGCCAGCAGCTTGGGACTAGCGGGTAGCTCCTACGAGCAGTACTTC.

The genes are TRBV7-9 and TRBJ2-7; D may be TRBD1 (5 bases). V was shortened by 5 bases and J by 0 bases, with 11 bases between the two germline ends. Germline V gene sequence: CDR1 SEHNR, CDR2 FQNEAQ (reference sequence). The CDR3 runs to 14 residues. The CDR3 sequence is CASSPRQSSYEQYF. The DNA of the CDR3 is TGTGCCAGCAGCCCAAGACAGAGCTCCTACGAGCAGTACTTC. Looking up the rest from reference TRBV7-9 and TRBJ2-7 gives the full variable domain: DTGVSQNPRHKITKRGQNVTFRCDPISEHNRLYWYRQTLGQGPEFLTYFQNEAQLEKSRLLSDRFSAERPKGSFSTLEIQRTEQGDSAMYLCASSPRQSSYEQYFGPGTRLTVT.

V is TRBV12-3 or TRBV12-4 and J is TRBJ1-5; no reliable D call. Trimming pared 4 bases from V and 7 bases from J, leaving 11 bases between. This CDR3 is built from 13 residues. In nucleotides, the CDR3 is TGTGCCAGCAGTTACCGGGTGGGGCAGCCCCAGCATTTT. It codes for CASSYRVGQPQHF.

This clonotype was recorded at least ten times. This chain links TRBV20-1 with TRBJ2-1, with 10 bases that match TRBD2. Germline V gene data show CDR1 as DFQATT and CDR2 as SNEGSKA (reference sequence). This CDR3 region has 15 residues. Losses at the gene ends were 5 bases for V and 7 bases for J; bases not matched to a gene: 11. Here the CDR3 DNA reads TGCAGTGCTGGACCCGGGACTAGCGTTCCGAATGAGCAGTTCTTC. Translated, it gives CSAGPGTSVPNEQFF.

CDR3 in DNA: TGCGCCAGCAGCTTGGGCTTGCGGGAGGACACAGATACGCAGTATTTT. Translated, it gives CASSLGLREDTDTQYF. The chain is built from TRBV5-1 and TRBJ2-3, with 8 positions matching TRBD2. The germline CDR1 and CDR2 sequences are SGHRS and YFSETQ. The CDR3 contains 16 residues. Losses at the gene ends were 0 bases for V and 2 bases for J; bases not matched to a gene: 5.

The table lists this clonotype with many counts. This sequence joins TRBV5-5 and TRBJ2-7; no clear D. The V gene lost 4 bases and the J gene lost 5 bases, with 13 bases spanning the gap. CDR1 SGHKS and CDR2 YYEKEE come from the germline V gene (reference sequence). The CDR3 consists of 13 residues. The DNA of the CDR3 is TGTGCCAGCAGCATCCCATCCGGGCACGAGCAGTACTTC. It specifies CASSIPSGHEQYF.

The V call is TRBV29-1, the J call TRBJ1-1; D unresolved. The V end was cut by 4 bases, the J end by 7 bases, with 10 bases between. CDR3 size: 11 residues. CDR1 SQVTM and CDR2 ANQGSEA come from the germline V gene. The CDR3 coding sequence is TGCAGCGTTGTACCGGTCATTGAAGCTTTCTTT. The encoded protein is CSVVPVIEAFF.

CDR3 sequence: CSARDLGGLSGSDPSTDTQYF. The CDR3 coding sequence is TGCAGTGCTAGAGATCTTGGTGGATTGAGCGGGAGCGACCCCAGCACAGATACGCAGTATTTT. This chain joins TRBV20-1 and TRBJ2-3; 8 nucleotides agree with TRBD2. The trim removed 0 bases at V and 0 bases at J, leaving 20 bases unmatched. Germline lookup yields CDR1 DFQATT and CDR2 SNEGSKA (reference sequence). This CDR3 has 21 residues.

V and J are TRBV24-1 and TRBJ2-3; D unclear. The CDR3 covers 14 residues. Between the trimmed V and J ends, which lost 6 bases and 3 bases, there was a span of 12 bases. The germline gives CDR1 KGHDR, CDR2 SFDVKD. CDR3 DNA sequence: TGTGCCACCAGTAGTTACATCGGGACAGATACGCAGTATTTT. As protein: CATSSYIGTDTQYF.

The chain employs TRBV6-6 and TRBJ2-7; 9 nucleotides match TRBD1. Trimming at V came to 7 bases and at J to 5 bases, leaving 9 bases not matched to a gene. The CDR3 spans 14 residues. From germline, CDR1 is MNHNY and CDR2 SVGAGI (reference sequence). CDR3 in DNA: TGTGCCAGCACTTCGGGACAGGGCCTCGACGAGCAGTACTTC. Its protein is CASTSGQGLDEQYF.

The CDR3 sequence is CASLPHENQPQHF. As DNA, the CDR3 is TGTGCCAGCCTCCCCCATGAGAATCAGCCCCAGCATTTT. The V call is TRBV2, the J call TRBJ1-5; D is ambiguous. V shed 8 bases and J shed 4 bases, with 12 bases lying between them. Germline values: CDR1 SNHLY, CDR2 FYNNEI. CDR3 size: 13 residues.

This rearrangement joins TRBV29-1 to TRBJ2-5; 8 bases map to TRBD2. The CDR3 runs to 11 residues. V gave up 4 bases and J gave up 9 bases; unmatched junction bases: 4. Germline V gene sequence: CDR1 SQVTM, CDR2 ANQGSEA. This CDR3 is CSVAPGGAQYF. CDR3 DNA: TGCAGCGTTGCCCCGGGGGGGGCCCAGTACTTC. Together with reference TRBV29-1 and TRBJ2-5, the CDR3 gives the full variable domain: SAVISQKPSRDICQRGTSLTIQCQVDSQVTMMFWYRQQPGQSLTLIATANQGSEATYESGFVIDKFPISRPNLTFSTLTVSNMSPEDSSIYLCSVAPGGAQYFGPGTRLLVL.

The CDR3 here is CASRYYQTGGKDSPLHF. The DNA of the CDR3 is TGTGCAAGTCGGTATTACCAGACAGGGGGCAAGGATTCACCCCTCCACTTT. The rearrangement joins TRBV12-2 to TRBJ1-6; the DNA was not used to check the table's D call, TRBD1. TRBV12-2 is flagged as a pseudogene. The CDR3 extends over 17 amino acids.

This chain connects TRBV3-1 to TRBJ2-7; D remains unclear. This CDR3 spans 14 amino acids. The V gene lost 4 bases and the J gene lost 3 bases, with 13 bases spanning the gap. CDR1 and CDR2 (germline): LGHDT, YNNKEL (reference sequence). The CDR3 nucleotides are TGTGCCAGCAGCCCGGCGGCCAGAATCTACGAGCAGTACTTC. Translating gives CASSPAARIYEQYF.

This clonotype was detected many times. This chain links TRBV5-4 with TRBJ2-1; 9 nucleotides match TRBD2. Per germline, CDR1 SGHNT and CDR2 YYREEE (reference sequence). V lost 0 bases to trimming and J lost 5 bases; unmatched junction nucleotides: 9. The CDR3 is made up of 17 amino acids. CDR3 sequence: CASSLGGQAGGDNEQFF. The DNA for the CDR3 is TGTGCCAGCAGCTTGGGGGGTCAAGCGGGAGGCGACAATGAGCAGTTCTTC.